This T cell receptor beta chain came from a study of read filtering for tumor transcriptome and immune sequencing (TCRdb year 2020). With respect to the entire study: The cohort consisted of 17 to 20 male and about 15 female patients, with a mean age of around 60 years and an age range of roughly 45 to 85. By revised international staging, roughly 8 patients were R-ISS I, about 15 were R-ISS II and more than five were R-ISS III. After DNase treatment, whole-transcriptome libraries were prepared with the TruSeq RNA Access Library Prep Kit. Per sample, about 4.05 to 10.27 million TCR-region mapped reads were obtained with IR-seq, compared with only 85 to 1273 with RNA-seq. The study compared TCR repertoires from targeted immune repertoire sequencing and bulk whole-transcriptome sequencing run on the same bone marrow samples. A main aim was a read-filtering strategy for immune repertoire data, specifically whether clonotypes supported by a single read should be removed. Results the study describes overall, beyond this receptor: The correlation between IR-seq and RNA-seq shared clonotype proportions rose when single-read clonotypes were removed. The sorted CD138-negative fraction was composed of a mixed bone marrow immune population rather than of purified T cells. In IR-seq, around four fifths of clonotypes but 3% to 4% of total reads were represented by single-read clonotypes, whereas in RNA-seq, around 73% of clonotypes and about 40% of reads were represented by single-read clonotypes. IR-seq captured clonotypes at much higher depth and more reliably than RNA-seq, and smaller IR-seq throughput sufficed to identify most shared clonotypes.

Note on this clonotype: What antigen it recognizes has not been identified. With only one base between it and a far larger clone, this is likely a read error.

V was cut back by 0 bases and J by 8 bases, leaving a gap of 13 bases between them. From its cysteine to its phenylalanine, the CDR3 spans 14 amino acids. Only CDR3 DNA is held: 42 bases, read in frame from base 1. From a lookup of the germline V gene, CDR1 and CDR2 are SGHTS and YDEGEE. Bone marrow was sampled from every patient at the time of active disease. Isolation of bone marrow mononuclear cells was performed by Ficoll-Hypaque density gradient centrifugation. To remove myeloma plasma cells, the cells were labeled with CD138 magnetic microbeads on a MACS separator, and CD138-negative cells were then collected by negative selection. The purity of the isolated cells was checked by flow cytometry with CD138 antibodies on an Attune NxT. Total RNA was extracted with TRIzol reagent and quantified with a NanoDrop spectrophotometer. For each patient, paired RNA-seq and IR-seq were run on the CD138-negative bone marrow sample from that patient.

TCR libraries were built from roughly 440 ng RNA with the Immunoverse kit, using molecular barcoded adaptors covering alpha/delta and beta/gamma chains. TCR library preparation used the same RNA that was used for transcriptome sequencing. Sequencing of TCR libraries was carried out on an Illumina HiSeq 4000 with 2 x 150 cycles. In the authors' own workflow: Using MiXCR, which included quality filtering and error correction, TCR reads were aligned to human V, D, J and C references and then assembled into CDR3 clonotypes. The tcR package in R was used to analyze clonotype counts and gene usage diversity. Raw mapping reads were checked after the RNA-seq reads had been mapped by STAR aligner version 2.5.3a onto the human GRCh37 genome. To test the effect of sequencing depth on detected clonotypes, IR-seq fastq files were randomly downsampled using Seqtk 1.3. TCRdb reran the public reads through fastp at Q25 and MiXCR, keeping productive beta chains. Rows matching on CDR3 protein sequence are summarized as one entry with the most common DNA and genes. Clone size and V and J calls follow TCRdb, not the original study. This sample is represented by about 37,000 distinct CDR3 sequences; approximately 15% of them were singletons. The ten top clones hold 35% to 45% of the sample.

This sequence originates from a donor at least 40 years old with multiple myeloma. Sequences were obtained from a population of CD138-negative cells sorted from bone marrow. The cell subset or site label, read with the paper, signifies: bone marrow mononuclear cells depleted of CD138+ plasma/myeloma cells by negative magnetic selection. Recombination joined TRBV5-8 with TRBJ2-3; 6 matching bases give a weak D call of TRBD2. The nucleotide sequence is TGTGCCAGCAGCTTGGAAACGGGAGAAGCTACGCAGTATTTT. It translates as CASSLETGEATQYF.